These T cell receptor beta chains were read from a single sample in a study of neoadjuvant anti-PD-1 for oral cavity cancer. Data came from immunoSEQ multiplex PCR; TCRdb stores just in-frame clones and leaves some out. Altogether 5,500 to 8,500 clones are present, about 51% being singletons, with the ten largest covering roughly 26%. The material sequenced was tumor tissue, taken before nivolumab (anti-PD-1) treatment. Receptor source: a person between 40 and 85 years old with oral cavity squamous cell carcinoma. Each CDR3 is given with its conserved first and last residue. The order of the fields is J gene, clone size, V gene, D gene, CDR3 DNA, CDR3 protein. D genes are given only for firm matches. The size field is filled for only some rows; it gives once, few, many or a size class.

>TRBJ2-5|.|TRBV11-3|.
TGTGCCAGCAGCTTAGGGGTGTCTGTCGAGACCCAGTACTTC
CASSLGVSVETQYF
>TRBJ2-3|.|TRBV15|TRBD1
TGTGCCACCAGCAGAGATAGAGGGACGGGACAGGGTTACCCAGATACGCAGTATTTT
CATSRDRGTGQGYPDTQYF
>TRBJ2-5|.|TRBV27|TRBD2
TGTGCCAGCAGTACCAACTACTACGGGGAGGGAAACCAAGAGACCCAGTACTTC
CASSTNYYGEGNQETQYF
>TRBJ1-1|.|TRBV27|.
TGTGCCAGCAGTTTATTCCGAAGTGCCCCTGAAGCTTTCTTT
CASSLFRSAPEAFF
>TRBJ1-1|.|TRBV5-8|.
TGTGCCAGCAGCTTCCGGAACACTGAAGCTTTCTTT
CASSFRNTEAFF
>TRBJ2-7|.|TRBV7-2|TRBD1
TGTGCCAGCAGCTTGTTCAGGGGGCAAGGCGAGCAGTACTTC
CASSLFRGQGEQYF
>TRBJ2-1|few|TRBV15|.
TGTGCCACCAGCCGATCTCAAACGGCGGATGAGCAGTTCTTC
CATSRSQTADEQFF
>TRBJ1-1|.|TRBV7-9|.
TGTGCCAGCAGCTTAGACGGCACTGAAGCTTTCTTT
CASSLDGTEAFF
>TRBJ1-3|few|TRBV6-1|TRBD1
TGTGCCAGCAGTGACTGGGGGACAGCTGGAAACACCATATATTTT
CASSDWGTAGNTIYF
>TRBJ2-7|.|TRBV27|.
TGTGCCAGCAGCCAACAGGGAGGCGAGCAGTACTTC
CASSQQGGEQYF
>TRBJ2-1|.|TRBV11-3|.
TGTGCCAGCAGCTTGGGGGTGAATGAGCAGTTCTTC
CASSLGVNEQFF
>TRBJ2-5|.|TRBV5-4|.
TGTGCCAGCAGCTTGGCCGGCACCCAAGAGACCCAGTACTTC
CASSLAGTQETQYF
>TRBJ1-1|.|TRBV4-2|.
TGTGCCAGCAGCCAAGCCGGTTCCAACACTGAAGCTTTCTTT
CASSQAGSNTEAFF
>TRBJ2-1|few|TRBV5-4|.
TGTGCCAGCAGGTCCGTTGTGAGGGGTGAGCAGTTCTTC
CASRSVVRGEQFF
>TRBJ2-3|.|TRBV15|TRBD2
TGTGCCACCAGCAGAGATGCGGGGGGCGCAGATACGCAGTATTTT
CATSRDAGGADTQYF
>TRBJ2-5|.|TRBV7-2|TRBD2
TGTGCCAGCAGCTTACTTACAGCGGGGTTAGGGGAGACCCAGTACTTC
CASSLLTAGLGETQYF
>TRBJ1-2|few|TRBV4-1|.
TGCGCCAGCAGCCAATCGGGAAACTATGGCTACACCTTC
CASSQSGNYGYTF
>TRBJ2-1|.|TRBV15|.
TGTGCCACCAGCACCCTAAGTGGCCACAATGAGCAGTTCTTC
CATSTLSGHNEQFF
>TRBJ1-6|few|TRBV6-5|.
TGTGCCAGCAGTTACTCGAGGCCCTCATCGAGGTCACCCCTCCACTTT
CASSYSRPSSRSPLHF
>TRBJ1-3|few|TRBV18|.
TGTGCCAGCTCACCAGACGTTGGGAACACCATATATTTT
CASSPDVGNTIYF
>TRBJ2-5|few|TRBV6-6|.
TGTGCCAGCAGTTACGGTGGACGAAAAGAGACCCAGTACTTC
CASSYGGRKETQYF
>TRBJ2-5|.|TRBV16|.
TGTGCCAGCAGCCAATCGGACAGCGGGACCCAGTACTTC
CASSQSDSGTQYF
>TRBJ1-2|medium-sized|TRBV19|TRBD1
TGTGCCAGTACCCCGGACAGGGGGTATTATGGCTACACCTTC
CASTPDRGYYGYTF
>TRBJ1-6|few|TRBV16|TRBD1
TGTGCCAGCAGCACCAAACAGGGGAATTCACCCCTCCACTTT
CASSTKQGNSPLHF
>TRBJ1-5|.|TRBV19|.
TGTGCCAGTAGAACGTATAGCAATCAGCCCCAGCATTTT
CASRTYSNQPQHF
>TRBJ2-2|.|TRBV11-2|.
TGTGCCAGCAGGCTTAGGGGGGAAACCGGGGAGCTGTTTTTT
CASRLRGETGELFF
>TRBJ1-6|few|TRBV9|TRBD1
TGTGCCAGCAGCGTAGAGCCAGGGGGCTCTAATTCACCCCTCCACTTT
CASSVEPGGSNSPLHF
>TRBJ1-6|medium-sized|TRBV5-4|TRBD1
TGTGCCAGCAGCCGGGGACAGTTTAATTCACCCCTCCACTTT
CASSRGQFNSPLHF
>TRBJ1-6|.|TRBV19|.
TGTGCCAGTAGTATAGGACAAATTAATTCACCCCTCCACTTT
CASSIGQINSPLHF
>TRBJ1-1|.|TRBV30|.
TGTGCCTGGAGTGTACTCCAGGGGACTGAAGCTTTCTTT
CAWSVLQGTEAFF
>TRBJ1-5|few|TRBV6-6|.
TGTGCCAGCAGTTCGGGACCGGGGTGGGGGCCCCAGCATTTT
CASSSGPGWGPQHF
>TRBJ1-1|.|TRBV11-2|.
TGTGCCAGCAGCTTCCAGGCGGGTGACACTGAAGCTTTCTTT
CASSFQAGDTEAFF
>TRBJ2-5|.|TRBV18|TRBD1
TGTGCCAGCTCAGAACGACAGGGAAGGGGCGAGACCCAGTACTTC
CASSERQGRGETQYF
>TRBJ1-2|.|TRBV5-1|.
TGCGCCAGCAGCTTGGTTCGGGGGGCAGGCTATGGCTACACCTTC
CASSLVRGAGYGYTF
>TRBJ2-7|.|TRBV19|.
TGTGCCAGTAGTCCCCAGAAAGACATGACCGAGCAGTACTTC
CASSPQKDMTEQYF
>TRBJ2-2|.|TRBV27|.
TGTGCCAGCAGGCGTCTAGGAGGGACGAACACCGGGGAGCTGTTTTTT
CASRRLGGTNTGELFF
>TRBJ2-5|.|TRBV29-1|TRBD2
TGCAGCGTTCGACTAGCGGGGGGCCAAGAGACCCAGTACTTC
CSVRLAGGQETQYF
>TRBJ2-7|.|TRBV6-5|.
TGTGCCAGCAGTTATTTGGGACGGGAGCAGTACTTC
CASSYLGREQYF
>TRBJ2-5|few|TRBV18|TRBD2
TGTGCCAGCTCACCTCTGTCGGGGGGAGAAGAGACCCAGTACTTC
CASSPLSGGEETQYF
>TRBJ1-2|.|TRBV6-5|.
TGTGCCAGCAGTTACACGGGACGGAGCCTCGACTATGGCTACACCTTC
CASSYTGRSLDYGYTF
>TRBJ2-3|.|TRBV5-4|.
TGTGCCAGCAGCCGTTCACAGGGAACAGATACGCAGTATTTT
CASSRSQGTDTQYF
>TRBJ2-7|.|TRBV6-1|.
TGTGCCAGCAGTTATGCGACGTCCAGTGAGTACTTC
CASSYATSSEYF
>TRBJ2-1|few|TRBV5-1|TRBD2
TGCCCCACAAACGACGGCGGGGGGCTTTACAATGAGCAGTTCTTC
CPTNDGGGLYNEQFF
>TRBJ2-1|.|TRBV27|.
TGTGCCAGCAGTTTTGGTTCCGGGGTCAATGAGCAGTTCTTC
CASSFGSGVNEQFF
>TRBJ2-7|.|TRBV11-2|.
TGTGCCAGCAGCTCAGGGGGGCACGTGGGCGAGCAGTACTTC
CASSSGGHVGEQYF
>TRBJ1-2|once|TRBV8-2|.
TGTGGCAACACCAGAAGGATAACGACCTATGGCTACACCTTC
CGNTRRITTYGYTF
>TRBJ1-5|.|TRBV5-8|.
TGTGCCAGCAGCTTTCAGGGGCGGTTTGGTCAGCCCCAGCATTTT
CASSFQGRFGQPQHF